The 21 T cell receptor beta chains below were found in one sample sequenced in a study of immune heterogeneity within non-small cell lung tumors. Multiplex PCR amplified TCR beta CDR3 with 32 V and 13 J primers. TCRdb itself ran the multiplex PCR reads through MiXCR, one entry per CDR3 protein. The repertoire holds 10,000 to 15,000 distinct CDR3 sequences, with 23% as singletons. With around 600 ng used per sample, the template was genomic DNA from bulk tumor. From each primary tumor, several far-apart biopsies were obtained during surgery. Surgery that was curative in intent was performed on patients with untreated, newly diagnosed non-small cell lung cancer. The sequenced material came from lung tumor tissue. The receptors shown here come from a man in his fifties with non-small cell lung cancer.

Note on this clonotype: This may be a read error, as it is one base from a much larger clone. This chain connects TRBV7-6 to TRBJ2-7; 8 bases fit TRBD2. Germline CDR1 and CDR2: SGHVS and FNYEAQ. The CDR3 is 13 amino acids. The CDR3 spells CASSVTSGYDQYF. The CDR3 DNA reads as TGTGCCAGCAGCGTCACTAGCGGCTACGATCAGTACTTC.

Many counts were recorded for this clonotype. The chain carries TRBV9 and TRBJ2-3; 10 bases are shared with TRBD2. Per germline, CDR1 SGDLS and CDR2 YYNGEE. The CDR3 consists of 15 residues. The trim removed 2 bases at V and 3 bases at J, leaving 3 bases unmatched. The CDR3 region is CASSVGLATTDTQYF. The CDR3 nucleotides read TGTGCCAGCAGCGTGGGACTAGCGACAACAGATACGCAGTATTTT.

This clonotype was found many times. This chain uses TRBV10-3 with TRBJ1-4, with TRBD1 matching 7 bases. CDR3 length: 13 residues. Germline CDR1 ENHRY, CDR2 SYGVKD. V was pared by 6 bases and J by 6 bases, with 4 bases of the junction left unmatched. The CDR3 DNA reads TGTGCCATCAGCTCGGGACAGCATGAAAAACTGTTTTTT. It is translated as CAISSGQHEKLFF.

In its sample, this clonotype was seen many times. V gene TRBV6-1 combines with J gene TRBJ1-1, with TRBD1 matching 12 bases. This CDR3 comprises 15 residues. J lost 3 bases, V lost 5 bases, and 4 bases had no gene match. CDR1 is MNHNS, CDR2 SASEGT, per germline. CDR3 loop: CASSNRDRGHTEAFF. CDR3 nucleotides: TGTGCCAGCAGTAACCGGGACAGGGGGCACACTGAAGCTTTCTTT.

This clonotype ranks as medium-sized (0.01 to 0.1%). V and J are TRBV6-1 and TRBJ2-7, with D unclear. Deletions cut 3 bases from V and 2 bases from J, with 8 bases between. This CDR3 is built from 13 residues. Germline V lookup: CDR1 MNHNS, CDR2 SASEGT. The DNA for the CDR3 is TGTGCCAGCAGTGACACCCGGACCTACGAGCAGTACTTC. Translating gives CASSDTRTYEQYF.

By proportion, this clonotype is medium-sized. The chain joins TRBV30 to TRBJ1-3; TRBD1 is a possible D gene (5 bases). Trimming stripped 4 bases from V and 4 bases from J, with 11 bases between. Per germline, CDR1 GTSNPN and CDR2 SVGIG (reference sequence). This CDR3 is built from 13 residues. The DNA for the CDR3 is TGTGCCTGGACGGGGCTAATAGGAAACACCATATATTTT. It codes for CAWTGLIGNTIYF.

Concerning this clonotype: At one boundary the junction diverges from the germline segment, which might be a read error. The chain's CDR3 is CPSSDEQFF. The CDR3 DNA sequence: TGCCCTTCTTCGGATGAGCAGTTCTTC. The chain has TRBV27 and TRBJ2-1; D remains ambiguous. The CDR3 runs to 9 residues. CDR1 and CDR2 from the germline V gene are MNHEY and SMNVEV (reference sequence).

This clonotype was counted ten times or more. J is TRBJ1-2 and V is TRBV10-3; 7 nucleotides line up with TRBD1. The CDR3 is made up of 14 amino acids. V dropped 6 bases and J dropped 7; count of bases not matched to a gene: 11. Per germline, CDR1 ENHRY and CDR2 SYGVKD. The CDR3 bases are TGTGCCATCAGGGGACAAGAGACAGGGCTTGGCTACACCTTC. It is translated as CAIRGQETGLGYTF.

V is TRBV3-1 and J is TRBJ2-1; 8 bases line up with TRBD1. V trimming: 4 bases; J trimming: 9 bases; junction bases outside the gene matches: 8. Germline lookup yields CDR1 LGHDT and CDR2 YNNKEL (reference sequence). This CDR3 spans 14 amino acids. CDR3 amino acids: CASSPVVTGGEQFF. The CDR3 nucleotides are TGTGCCAGCAGCCCGGTTGTCACAGGGGGTGAGCAGTTCTTC.

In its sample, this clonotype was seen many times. CDR3 sequence: CASRDWTEAFF. CDR3 DNA sequence: TGTGCCAGTAGAGATTGGACTGAAGCTTTCTTT. The chain joins TRBV19 to TRBJ1-1, with D hard to call. CDR1 is LNHDA, CDR2 SQIVND, per germline (reference sequence). The V end was cut by 6 bases, the J end by 5 bases, with 7 bases between. CDR3 size: 11 residues.

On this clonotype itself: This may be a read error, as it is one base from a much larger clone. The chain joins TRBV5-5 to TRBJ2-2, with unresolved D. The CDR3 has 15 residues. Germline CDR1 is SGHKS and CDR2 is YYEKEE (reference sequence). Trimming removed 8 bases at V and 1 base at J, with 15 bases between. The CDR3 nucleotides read TGTGCCAGTTACAATGGGTTTCAGAACACCGGGGAGCTGTTTTTT. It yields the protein CASYNGFQNTGELFF.

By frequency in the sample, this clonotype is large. As DNA, the CDR3 is TGCAGTGTCGAAGGGACTAGCGTTAACGAGCAGTACTTC. It is translated as CSVEGTSVNEQYF. The V call is TRBV20-1, the J call TRBJ2-7; TRBD2 matches at 10 bases. CDR3 length equals 13 residues. CDR1 and CDR2 from the germline V gene are DFQATT and SNEGSKA (reference sequence). Trimming at V came to 7 bases and at J to 5 bases, leaving 8 bases not matched to a gene.

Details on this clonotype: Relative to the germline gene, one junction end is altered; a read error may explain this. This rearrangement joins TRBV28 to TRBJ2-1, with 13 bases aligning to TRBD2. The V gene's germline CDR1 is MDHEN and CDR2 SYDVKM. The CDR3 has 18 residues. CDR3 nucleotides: TGTGCCAGCAGTGCAGGGGGACTAGCGGGGATACCCTACAATGAGCAGTCCTTC. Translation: CASSAGGLAGIPYNEQSF.

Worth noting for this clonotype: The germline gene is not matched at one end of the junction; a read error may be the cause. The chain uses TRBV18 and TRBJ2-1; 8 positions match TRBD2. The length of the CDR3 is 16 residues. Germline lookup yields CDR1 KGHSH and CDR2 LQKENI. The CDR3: CARSPAGTGGPNEQFF. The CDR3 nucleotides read TGTGCCCGCTCACCAGCCGGGACGGGAGGGCCGAATGAGCAGTTCTTC.

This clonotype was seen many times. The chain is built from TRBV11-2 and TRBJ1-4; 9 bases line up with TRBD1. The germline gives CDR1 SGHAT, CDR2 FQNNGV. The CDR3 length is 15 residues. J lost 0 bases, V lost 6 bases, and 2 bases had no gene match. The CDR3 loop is CASRGQGSTNEKLFF. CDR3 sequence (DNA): TGTGCCAGCAGGGGACAGGGATCAACTAATGAAAAACTGTTTTTT.

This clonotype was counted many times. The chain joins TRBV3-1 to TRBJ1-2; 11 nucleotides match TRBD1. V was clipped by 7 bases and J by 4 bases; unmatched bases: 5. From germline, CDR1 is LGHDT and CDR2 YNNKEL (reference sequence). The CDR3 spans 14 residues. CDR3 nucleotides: TGTGCCAGCAACAGAGGACAGGGGGCCTATGGCTACACCTTC. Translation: CASNRGQGAYGYTF.

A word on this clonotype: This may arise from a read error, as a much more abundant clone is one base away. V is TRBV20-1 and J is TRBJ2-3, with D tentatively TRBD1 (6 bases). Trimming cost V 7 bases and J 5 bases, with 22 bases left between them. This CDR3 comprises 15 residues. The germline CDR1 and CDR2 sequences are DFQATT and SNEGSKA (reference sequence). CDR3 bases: TGCAGTGGCAGGGGCGACAATTCCGGAGGAGATACGCAGTATTTT. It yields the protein CSGRGDNSGGDTQYF.

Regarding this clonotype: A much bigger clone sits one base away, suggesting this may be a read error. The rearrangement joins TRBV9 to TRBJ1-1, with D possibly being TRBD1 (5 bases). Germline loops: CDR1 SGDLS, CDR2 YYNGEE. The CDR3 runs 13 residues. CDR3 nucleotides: TGTGCCAGCAGCGTAAAGGGGAACACTGAAGATTTCTTT. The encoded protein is CASSVKGNTEDFF. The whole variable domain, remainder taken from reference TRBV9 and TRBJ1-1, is DSGVTQTPKHLITATGQRVTLRCSPRSGDLSVYWYQQSLDQGLQFLIQYYNGEERAKGNILERFSAQQFPDLHSELNLSSLELGDSALYFCASSVKGNTEDFFGQGTRLTVV.

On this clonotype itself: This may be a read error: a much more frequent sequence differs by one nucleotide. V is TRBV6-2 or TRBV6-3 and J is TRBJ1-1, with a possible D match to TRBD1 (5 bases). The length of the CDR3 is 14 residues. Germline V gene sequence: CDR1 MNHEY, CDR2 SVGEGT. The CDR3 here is CASSYKIATAEVFF. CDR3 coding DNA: TGTGCCAGCAGTTATAAGATTGCGACAGCTGAAGTTTTCTTT.

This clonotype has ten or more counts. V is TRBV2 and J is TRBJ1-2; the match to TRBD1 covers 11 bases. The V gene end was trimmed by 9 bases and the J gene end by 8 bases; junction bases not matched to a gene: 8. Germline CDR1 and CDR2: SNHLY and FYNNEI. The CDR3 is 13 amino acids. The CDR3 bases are TGTGCCAGAAAGGGACAGGGGGAGGGGGGCTACACCTTC. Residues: CARKGQGEGGYTF.

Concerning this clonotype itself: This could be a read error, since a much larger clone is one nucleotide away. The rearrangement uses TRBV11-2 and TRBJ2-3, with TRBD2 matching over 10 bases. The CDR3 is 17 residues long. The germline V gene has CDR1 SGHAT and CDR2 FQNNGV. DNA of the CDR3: TGTGCCATCAGCTTAGATCCAGCGGGGGGGACCACAGATACGCAGTATTTT. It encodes CAISLDPAGGTTDTQYF.